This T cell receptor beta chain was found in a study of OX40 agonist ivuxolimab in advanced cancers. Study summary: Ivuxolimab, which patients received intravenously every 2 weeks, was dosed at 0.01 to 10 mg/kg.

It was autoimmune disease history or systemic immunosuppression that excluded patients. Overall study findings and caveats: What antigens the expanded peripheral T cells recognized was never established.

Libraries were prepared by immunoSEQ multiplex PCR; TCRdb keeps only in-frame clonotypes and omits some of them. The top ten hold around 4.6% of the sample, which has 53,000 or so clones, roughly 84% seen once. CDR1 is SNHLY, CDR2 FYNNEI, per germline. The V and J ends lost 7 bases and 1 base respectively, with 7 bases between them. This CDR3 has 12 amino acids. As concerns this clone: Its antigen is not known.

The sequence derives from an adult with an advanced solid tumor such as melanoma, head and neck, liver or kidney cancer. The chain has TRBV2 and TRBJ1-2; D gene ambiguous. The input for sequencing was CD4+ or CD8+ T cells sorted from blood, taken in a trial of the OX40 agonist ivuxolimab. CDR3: CASTRDNYGYTF. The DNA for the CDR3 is TGTGCCAGCACGAGGGATAACTATGGCTACACCTTC.